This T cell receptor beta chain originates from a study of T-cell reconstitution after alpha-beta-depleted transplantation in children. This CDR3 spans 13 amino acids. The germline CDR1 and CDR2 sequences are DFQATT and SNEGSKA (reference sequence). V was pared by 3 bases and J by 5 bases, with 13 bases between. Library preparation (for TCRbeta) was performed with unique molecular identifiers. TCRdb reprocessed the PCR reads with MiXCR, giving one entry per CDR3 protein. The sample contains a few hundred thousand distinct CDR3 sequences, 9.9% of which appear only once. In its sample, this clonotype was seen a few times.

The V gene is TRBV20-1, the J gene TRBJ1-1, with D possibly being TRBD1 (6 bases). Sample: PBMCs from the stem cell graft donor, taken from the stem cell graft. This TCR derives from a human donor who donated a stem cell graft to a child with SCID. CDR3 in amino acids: CSASLRGGTEAFF. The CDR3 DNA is TGCAGTGCTAGCCTCAGAGGGGGAACTGAAGCTTTCTTT.